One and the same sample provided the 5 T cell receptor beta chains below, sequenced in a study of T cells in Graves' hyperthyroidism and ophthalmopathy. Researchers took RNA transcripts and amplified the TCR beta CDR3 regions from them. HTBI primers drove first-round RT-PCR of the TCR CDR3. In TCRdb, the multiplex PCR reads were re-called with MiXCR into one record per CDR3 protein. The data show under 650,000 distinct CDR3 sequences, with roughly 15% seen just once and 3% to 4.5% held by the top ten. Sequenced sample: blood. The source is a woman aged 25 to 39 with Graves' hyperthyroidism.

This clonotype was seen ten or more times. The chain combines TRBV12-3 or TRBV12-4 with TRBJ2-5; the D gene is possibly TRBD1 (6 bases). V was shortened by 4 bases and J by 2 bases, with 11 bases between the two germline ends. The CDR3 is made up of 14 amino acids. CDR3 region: CASSSYRAQETQYF. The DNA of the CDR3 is TGTGCCAGCAGTTCATACAGGGCACAAGAGACCCAGTACTTC.

CDR3 sequence: CACIPGQGTTNEKLFF. CDR3 bases: TGTGCCTGCATCCCGGGACAGGGTACAACTAATGAAAAACTGTTTTTT. V usage is TRBV30 and J usage is TRBJ1-4, with 9 positions matching TRBD1. V was pared by 6 bases and J by 0 bases, with 8 bases of the junction left unmatched. The CDR3 spans 16 residues. The V gene's germline CDR1 is GTSNPN and CDR2 SVGIG (reference sequence).

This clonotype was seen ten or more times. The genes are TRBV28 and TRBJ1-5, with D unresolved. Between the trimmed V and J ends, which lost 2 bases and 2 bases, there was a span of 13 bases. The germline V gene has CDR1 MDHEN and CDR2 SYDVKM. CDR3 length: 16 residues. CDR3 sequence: CASSLNGVRGNQPQHF. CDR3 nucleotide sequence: TGTGCCAGCAGTTTAAATGGGGTACGGGGCAATCAGCCCCAGCATTTT.

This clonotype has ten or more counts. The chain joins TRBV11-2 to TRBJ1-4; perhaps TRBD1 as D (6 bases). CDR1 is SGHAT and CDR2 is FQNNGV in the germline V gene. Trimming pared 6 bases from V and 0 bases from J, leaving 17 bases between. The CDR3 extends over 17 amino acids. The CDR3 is CASSRYGGRATNEKLFF. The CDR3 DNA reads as TGTGCCAGCAGTCGTTACGGGGGGCGAGCAACTAATGAAAAACTGTTTTTT. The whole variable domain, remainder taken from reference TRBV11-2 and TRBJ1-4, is EAGVAQSPRYKIIEKRQSVAFWCNPISGHATLYWYQQILGQGPKLLIQFQNNGVVDDSQLPKDRFSAERLKGVDSTLKIQPAKLEDSAVYLCASSRYGGRATNEKLFFGSGTQLSVL.

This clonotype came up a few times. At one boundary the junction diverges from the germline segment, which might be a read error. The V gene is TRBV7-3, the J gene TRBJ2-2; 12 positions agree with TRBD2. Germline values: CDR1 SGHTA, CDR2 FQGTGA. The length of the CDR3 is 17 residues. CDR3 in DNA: TGTGCCAGCAGCCTAACTAGCGGGAGGACTAGCACCGGGGAGCTGTTTTTT. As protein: CASSLTSGRTSTGELFF.